Below are 25 T cell receptor beta chains sequenced from a single sample in a study of OX40 agonist ivuxolimab in advanced cancers. TCRdb's table, derived via immunoSEQ multiplex PCR, lists solely in-frame clones and lacks some. The data show 73,000 or so clones, around 85% seen once. Here the sequenced sample was CD4+ or CD8+ T cells sorted from blood, taken in a trial of the OX40 agonist ivuxolimab. The receptors were sampled from an adult with an advanced solid tumor such as melanoma, head and neck, liver or kidney cancer.

The chain is built from TRBV10-3 and TRBJ2-2; TRBD2 is a possible D gene (5 bases). From germline, CDR1 is ENHRY and CDR2 SYGVKD. V was pared by 4 bases and J by 2 bases, with 14 bases between. This CDR3 is 16 amino acids long. CDR3 in DNA: TGTGCCATCAGTGCACCTCAGTCGGGAAACACCGGGGAGCTGTTTTTT. Residues: CAISAPQSGNTGELFF.

The genes are TRBV6-5 and TRBJ1-2; a possible D gene is TRBD1 (5 bases). The CDR3 contains 11 residues. Germline values: CDR1 MNHEY, CDR2 SVGAGI. The V and J ends lost 0 bases and 9 bases respectively, with 5 bases between them. CDR3 loop: CASSYSGRYTF. CDR3 nucleotides: TGTGCCAGCAGTTACTCGGGGCGCTACACCTTC.

The chain links TRBV5-6 to TRBJ1-2; the D gene is possibly TRBD1 (6 bases). Germline assignment: CDR1 SGHDT and CDR2 YYEEEE. Trimming removed 0 bases from V and 2 bases from J, with 8 bases in between. CDR3 length: 14 residues. The CDR3 is CASSLDRANYGYTF. The DNA of the CDR3 is TGTGCCAGCAGCTTGGACAGGGCCAACTATGGCTACACCTTC.

The rearrangement joins TRBV4-2 to TRBJ1-2; maybe TRBD1 (5 bases). This CDR3 has 14 amino acids. Germline V gene lookup returns CDR1 LGHNA and CDR2 YNFKEQ. Trimming stripped 5 bases from V and 2 bases from J, with 12 bases between. The CDR3 loop is CASSGRELNYGYTF. CDR3 DNA: TGTGCCAGCAGCGGCAGGGAATTGAACTATGGCTACACCTTC.

This chain connects TRBV6-5 to TRBJ1-1; D is ambiguous. Between the trimmed V and J ends, which lost 7 bases and 0 bases, there was a span of 12 bases. CDR3 length: 14 amino acids. Germline V CDR1 and CDR2: MNHEY, SVGAGI. The CDR3 is CASKFGLMNTEAFF. The DNA of the CDR3 is TGTGCCAGCAAATTCGGGCTTATGAACACTGAAGCTTTCTTT.

This chain links TRBV14 with TRBJ1-2; no definite D call. CDR3 length: 12 residues. Trimming took off 0 bases at V and 6 bases at J, with 5 bases between the two ends. The germline V gene has CDR1 SGHDN and CDR2 FVKESK. CDR3 sequence (DNA): TGTGCCAGCAGCCAAGATCGACATGGCTACACCTTC. Translated: CASSQDRHGYTF. The full variable domain, with the rest looked up from reference TRBV14 and TRBJ1-2, is EAGVTQFPSHSVIEKGQTVTLRCDPISGHDNLYWYRRVMGKEIKFLLHFVKESKQDESGMPNNRFLAERTGGTYSTLKVQPAELEDSGVYFCASSQDRHGYTFGSGTRLTVV.

The J gene is TRBJ1-1, the V gene TRBV6-5, with a weak D call TRBD1 (5 bases). This CDR3 contains 13 residues. V was trimmed by 8 bases and J by 5 bases, leaving 15 bases between them. Germline V gives CDR1 MNHEY, CDR2 SVGAGI. The chain's CDR3 is CASASPGGTEAFF. The CDR3 DNA sequence: TGTGCCAGCGCTTCACCGGGGGGGACTGAAGCTTTCTTT.

The CDR3 DNA sequence: TGTGCCAGCAGTTATTCCGGGACATCCAATCAGCCCCAGCATTTT. Protein product: CASSYSGTSNQPQHF. The chain uses TRBV6-6 and TRBJ1-5; D possibly corresponds to TRBD1 (6 bases). V was cut by 3 bases and J by 3 bases, with 12 bases left in between. The CDR3 sequence is 15 residues long. Germline CDR1 is MNHNY and CDR2 is SVGAGI (reference sequence).

This clone was seen just once. This chain joins TRBV6-6 and TRBJ1-2; D remains unclear. Germline loops: CDR1 MNHNY, CDR2 SVGAGI (reference sequence). V was clipped by 6 bases and J by 5 bases, with 16 bases between them. The CDR3 is 14 residues long. This CDR3 is CASRQDPGGYGYTF. DNA of the CDR3: TGTGCCAGCAGGCAGGACCCAGGCGGGTATGGCTACACCTTC.

The chain is built from TRBV6-6 and TRBJ1-5, with unresolved D. Germline V gene data show CDR1 as MNHNY and CDR2 as SVGAGI (reference sequence). CDR3 size: 15 residues. The ends were cut back, 5 bases at V and 7 bases at J, with 18 bases in the middle. The CDR3, as DNA: TGTGCCAGCAGTGCACGGAGGGTGCTGGCCCAGCCCCAGCATTTT. Translation: CASSARRVLAQPQHF.

The chain joins TRBV18 to TRBJ2-7, with D perhaps TRBD2 (6 bases). CDR1 KGHSH and CDR2 LQKENI come from the germline V gene. This CDR3 region has 15 residues. Trimming left V 2 bases short and J 0 bases short, with 11 bases between. Written as DNA, the CDR3 is TGTGCCAGCTCACCAGCCCGGGGGTCCTCCTACGAGCAGTACTTC. It is translated as CASSPARGSSYEQYF.

The chain joins TRBV7-2 to TRBJ2-2; possibly TRBD2 for D (5 bases). CDR3 length: 16 amino acids. The germline V gene encodes CDR1 SGHTA and CDR2 FQGNSA. Trimming removed 5 bases from V and 3 bases from J, with 16 bases in between. The CDR3 nucleotides are TGTGCCAGCAGCGCAAGGAGTCTAGCCGACACCGGGGAGCTGTTTTTT. Its translation: CASSARSLADTGELFF.

In this sample, this clone turned up once. The V and J genes are TRBV6-6 and TRBJ1-1, with D tentatively TRBD1 (5 bases). Germline CDR1 and CDR2: MNHNY and SVGAGI (reference sequence). The ends were cut back, 10 bases at V and 1 base at J, with 19 bases in the middle. The CDR3 is made up of 15 amino acids. The DNA for the CDR3 is TGTGCCACCACGTCCCGGGGGGGACGGAACACTGAAGCTTTCTTT. It encodes CATTSRGGRNTEAFF.

This clone appeared once. This sequence joins TRBV19 and TRBJ2-2; a possible D gene is TRBD2 (6 bases). Germline-derived CDR1 and CDR2 are LNHDA and SQIVND (reference sequence). Trimming shortened V by 8 bases and J by 1 base, and 14 bases separated the two germline ends. This CDR3 has 15 amino acids. The DNA of the CDR3 is TGTGCCAGTCGCCCGATGGGAGGGAACACCGGGGAGCTGTTTTTT. Protein sequence: CASRPMGGNTGELFF.

V and J are TRBV7-2 and TRBJ2-7; 9 positions agree with TRBD2. The CDR3 spans 14 residues. Germline V gene data show CDR1 as SGHTA and CDR2 as FQGNSA. The V and J ends lost 6 bases and 3 bases, in that order; junction bases with no gene match: 6. CDR3 amino acids: CASSPSGENYEQYF. For the CDR3, the DNA is TGTGCCAGCAGTCCTAGCGGGGAGAACTACGAGCAGTACTTC.

This chain links TRBV15 with TRBJ2-3, with TRBD2 matching 11 bases. J was trimmed by 6 bases and V by 2 bases; bases with no gene match: 7. Looked up from germline, CDR1 is LNHNV and CDR2 is YYDKDF (reference sequence). The length of the CDR3 is 16 residues. CDR3 in DNA: TGTGCCACCAGCAGAAAACTAGCGGGGGCGAGCGATACGCAGTATTTT. This sequence encodes CATSRKLAGASDTQYF.

This clone appeared a few times. V usage is TRBV5-1 and J usage is TRBJ2-5; 9 nucleotides match TRBD2. Germline lookup yields CDR1 SGHRS and CDR2 YFSETQ. This CDR3 has 16 amino acids. V lost 0 bases, J lost 1 base, and 4 bases stayed unmatched. CDR3 region: CASSLVGSGGQETQYF. The CDR3 bases are TGCGCCAGCAGCTTGGTCGGTAGCGGGGGCCAAGAGACCCAGTACTTC.

This clone was detected once. This chain uses TRBV29-1 with TRBJ1-4, with D possibly being TRBD1 (5 bases). CDR1 is SQVTM, CDR2 ANQGSEA, per germline. This CDR3 is 13 amino acids long. With 3 bases removed from V and 2 bases from J, the gap between germline ends came to 7 bases. DNA for the CDR3: TGCAGCGTTGAGGGACCCACTAATGAAAAACTGTTTTTT. Amino acid sequence: CSVEGPTNEKLFF.

This clone was seen a few times. This chain links TRBV5-5 with TRBJ1-3; D gene uncertain. Per the germline V gene, CDR1 is SGHKS and CDR2 is YYEKEE (reference sequence). Trimming took 3 bases from V and 0 from J, leaving 13 bases between them. The CDR3 is 16 amino acids. CDR3 coding DNA: TGTGCCAGCAGCTGGTCCGGACGGAGCTCTGGAAACACCATATATTTT. Amino acids: CASSWSGRSSGNTIYF.

This chain connects TRBV10-3 to TRBJ2-5, with unresolved D. Between the trimmed V and J ends, which lost 11 bases and 5 bases, there was a span of 18 bases. CDR1 ENHRY and CDR2 SYGVKD come from the germline V gene. The CDR3 has 13 amino acids. The CDR3 region is CAAEARPGETQYF. The CDR3 DNA follows: TGTGCCGCGGAAGCCCGACCCGGGGAGACCCAGTACTTC.

J is TRBJ1-2 and V is TRBV19; 12 bases match TRBD1. This CDR3 spans 15 amino acids. V was clipped by 5 bases and J by 6 bases; unmatched bases: 7. Looked up from germline, CDR1 is LNHDA and CDR2 is SQIVND (reference sequence). The CDR3 loop reads CASSPRDRGRDGYTF. The CDR3 nucleotides read TGTGCCAGTAGTCCGCGGGACAGGGGGCGCGATGGCTACACCTTC.

This chain uses TRBV6-1 with TRBJ2-3; 8 bases align to TRBD2. Unmatched junction bases numbered 7, after V lost 11 bases and J lost 6 bases. Germline V gene data show CDR1 as MNHNS and CDR2 as SASEGT. This CDR3 has 12 residues. The CDR3: CASRGGGDTQYF. The CDR3 bases are TGTGCCTCCCGGGGGGGAGGGGATACGCAGTATTTT.

V usage is TRBV7-2 and J usage is TRBJ1-1; 7 bases fit TRBD1. There are 18 residues in the CDR3. Trimming cost V 0 bases and J 4 bases; bases outside gene matches: 14. Germline V CDR1 and CDR2: SGHTA, FQGNSA. CDR3 amino acids: CASSLASGTANGGTEAFF. DNA of the CDR3: TGTGCCAGCAGCTTAGCTTCAGGGACAGCAAACGGAGGCACTGAAGCTTTCTTT.

This chain links TRBV27 with TRBJ2-6; D could derive from TRBD1 or TRBD2 (5 bases each). The V and J ends lost 6 bases and 2 bases respectively, with 17 bases between them. The CDR3 totals 17 residues. Germline V lookup: CDR1 MNHEY, CDR2 SMNVEV (reference sequence). CDR3 sequence reads: CASRTSRGRTGANVLTF. The CDR3 DNA reads as TGTGCCAGCAGAACCTCGAGGGGAAGGACTGGGGCCAACGTCCTGACTTTC.

This clone was detected only once. CDR3 protein: CASRSDSYSGNTIYF. DNA of the CDR3: TGCGCCAGCCGCTCGGACAGCTACTCTGGAAACACCATATATTTT. V usage is TRBV5-1 and J usage is TRBJ1-3; tentative D call: TRBD1 (6 bases). The CDR3 is 15 amino acids. Per germline, CDR1 SGHRS and CDR2 YFSETQ. Deletions cut 7 bases from V and 0 bases from J, with 14 bases between.